This T cell receptor (beta chain) was sequenced during a study of breast tumors, draining lymph nodes, adjacent tissues. Samples came from axillary lymph nodes draining the breast cancer. General study points: Tumor TCR diversity was below lymph nodes but above nontumor tissue.

One entry per CDR3 protein, called by TCRdb with MiXCR from the multiplex PCR reads. The sample has some 100,000 distinct CDR3 sequences, roughly 20% seen once. This clonotype was seen repeatedly, ten times or more. Its antigen is currently unknown. The CDR3 contains 14 residues. The J segment lost 8 bases and the V segment lost 1 base, leaving 5 bases of the junction unmatched. Germline CDR1 reads MNHNS; CDR2 reads SASEGT. The rearrangement uses TRBV6-1 and TRBJ1-5; TRBD1 aligns across 7 bases. Sequences were obtained from axillary lymph node tissue. The TCR originated in a female donor with breast cancer. Some clones in this sample may be carry-over from other donors' samples. The CDR3 spells CASSEGVQGKPQHF. CDR3 bases: TGTGCCAGCAGTGAAGGGGTACAGGGGAAGCCCCAGCATTTT.